This T cell receptor (beta chain) was profiled in a study of regulatory and conventional T cells in breast cancer (dated by TCRdb to about 2015). On this clonotype: There is no known antigen for this receptor. The record has no base qualities; no much larger clone is one base away.

The trim is 0 bases for V and 6 bases for J, with a gap of 9 bases between the germline ends. Its CDR3 holds 13 amino acids, cysteine through phenylalanine. Only the CDR3 part of the read is kept: 39 bases, read in frame from the first base. The CDR1 and CDR2 encoded by the germline V gene (reference sequence) are MNHNY and SVGAGI. Library generation was performed with PCR. The sequencing machine was an Illumina MiSeq. TCRdb trimmed the raw reads at Q25, called clones with MiXCR and kept productive beta chains. All rows with the same CDR3 protein become a single entry with the most common DNA and genes. For this sample the table gives approximately 9,600 distinct CDR3 sequences, of which roughly 34% were detected only once. The top ten clonotypes cover 5.9% of the sample.

The TCR originated in a male donor in good health. Source material: conventional T cells from blood. The chain joins TRBV6-6 to TRBJ2-7; the D call could be TRBD1 or TRBD2, with each sharing 5 bases. The CDR3 protein is CASSYSGGREQYF. The DNA sequence reads TGTGCCAGCAGTTACTCTGGGGGTCGCGAGCAGTACTTC.